The text below deals with one T cell receptor (beta chain). The antigen it recognizes is unknown. No much larger clonotype is one base removed from it; base qualities were not supplied. This entry is derived from a study of cytomegalovirus exposure and HLA in healthy donors listed by TCRdb under 2017. Looking at the study overall: An earlier analysis of fewer than 750 of the donors reported about 280 Gb of sequence data and 117 million unique TCR beta sequences obtained from around 190 million T cells. Alongside the repertoire data, information on donor age, sex, ethnicity and CMV serostatus was compiled. A later genetic analysis took genome-wide SNP genotypes for 398 of the 666 donors and used that subset as a discovery cohort. Of the 350 to 450 genotyped donors, over 65% fell in the genetic ancestry cluster associated with self-reported Caucasian donors. The aim of the study was to test whether cataloging public T cell receptors could identify signatures of past pathogen exposure. Roughly 300 gigabases of sequencing data and approximately 93 million unique TCR sequences were included in an early release covering several hundred HLA-typed donors. Typing coverage varied by locus: about 620-630 donors for A, B, C, DRB1 and DQB1; more than 500 for DQA1; about 600 for DPA1; some 470 for DPB1. Rather than drawing on any new phenotypic data, the later analysis identified candidate immune exposures from TCR beta sequences and the way those sequences occurred across donors. Across about 370 genotyped donors of the cohort, an average of roughly 250,000 unique TCR beta nucleotide sequences per donor were sequenced, and 15% to 20% of those sequences were non-productive. Besides the first cohort of more than 650 subjects, a separate validation cohort made up of roughly 130 different subjects was used. Four to six DR-DQ haplotypes were handled as single units for association and clustering because linkage in the cohort was strong. To predict cytomegalovirus infection status, the study combined high-throughput TCR immunosequencing, statistical association of individual TCRs with disease status, and machine learning. The study used immunosequencing to profile the T cell repertoires of some 600 subjects and linked those repertoires to cytomegalovirus serostatus. HLA typing covered class I and class II loci at four-digit resolution. In an earlier analysis of around 540 of the donors, high-throughput TCR beta sequencing was used to judge whether each TCR beta V gene segment behaved as functional or pseudogenic. Every repertoire in the discovery cohort had been generated on one and the same sequencing platform. In a later analysis, previously published TCR beta repertoires from some 640 donors were re-analyzed and high-resolution HLA genotyping was added so that TCR occurrence patterns could be studied.

What the authors observed across the whole study: Linkage disequilibrium might explain the correlated functional status among segregating V segments, but an unknown experimental factor could not be excluded. A further reported finding was that TCR beta sequences accurately predicted the HLA-A and HLA-B alleles for most subjects in the first cohort. According to the authors, the approach could potentially be generalized to other disease states and immunological phenotypes. The earlier analysis of 587 of the donors excluded 15 to 20 rarely observed V segments, including chromosome 9 orphons, because counts were too low. Roughly uniform sequencing depth across donors was assumed in presence/absence analyses, although this assumption may not hold. Assigning TCR associations to individual alleles was difficult when HLA alleles, especially DR and DQ, strongly co-occurred. Because the 87-base-pair reads could not distinguish some IMGT-functional V segments, including TRBV6-2 and TRBV6-3, those segments were excluded. Most TCR sequences were seen in very few donors, while some public TCRs were found in many individuals. Because HLA typing was unavailable for some donors at each locus, only the typed subset was used in association tests. According to a later analysis, most CMV-associated TCR beta chains appeared to be HLA-restricted, and the HLA associations seemed to be driven largely by CMV exposure. An association between a missense DCLRE1C variant and V-gene and J-gene trimming of TCR beta chains was found in a later genetic analysis and replicated in an independent cohort. A total of fewer than 200 TCR beta chains were listed by the study as associated with cytomegalovirus. A few of the identified cytomegalovirus-associated TCR beta chains were confirmed in vitro to be specific for cytomegalovirus antigens. A later analysis associated about 16,000 TCR beta sequences with specific HLA alleles at a false discovery rate of 0.05. This cohort had only TCR beta chains sequenced, and the lack of alpha or paired-chain data limited which features could be detected. Compared with equally common non-associated chains, HLA-associated TCR beta chains in a later analysis were more clonally expanded and had lower generation probabilities. According to a later analysis, TCR association rates differed among HLA loci, with DRB1 alleles showing the most associated TCRs and HLA-C alleles showing the fewest. A later genetic analysis reported fewer N-insertions in productive TCRs among donors in an Asian-associated ancestry cluster than the roughly 670-donor mean. In an earlier analysis of approximately 590 of the donors, most TCR beta V segments were observed in productive rearrangements about 90% or about 30% of the time, broadly matching IMGT annotations. Cytomegalovirus status was reported to be diagnosed by the classifier with high specificity and sensitivity in both the original and validation cohorts. A later analysis reported that several top co-occurrence clusters appeared linked to parvovirus B19, influenza, CMV and Epstein-Barr virus. The sequencing pipeline was judged likely to have produced a cluster of highly shared sequence variants as a technical artifact. CMV serostatus was the only immune exposure information available for the cohort.

V is cut by 3 bases and J by 6 bases, and the space between the germline ends is 21 bases. The CDR3 holds 17 amino acids from the cysteine to the phenylalanine. Just CDR3 DNA is preserved here, 51 bases in frame from base 1. For CDR1 and CDR2, the germline V gene lists SGHVS and FQNEAQ. The cohort was made up of under 800 healthy bone marrow donors. At the time of sampling, every cohort member was nominally healthy, though immune exposures that went unrecorded were likely present. The donor was CMV seronegative and belonged to the group of 350 to 400 seronegative cohort members. Each donor provided a peripheral blood sample, and peripheral blood mononuclear cells were used for TCR beta sequencing. The Qiagen DNeasy Blood Extraction Kit was used to extract genomic DNA from the blood cell samples. Library construction relied on the immunoSEQ multiplex PCR assay. A mixture of 60 forward primers for TCR Vbeta segments and 13 reverse primers for TCR Jbeta segments was used in the multiplex PCR. Amplification of the CDR3 region of rearranged TCR beta genes was performed with a multiplex PCR assay on genomic DNA. The Illumina HiSeq System was used to sequence the amplified TCR beta libraries as 87-base-pair reads. The paper's processing steps were these. In a later analysis, tens of millions of unique TCR beta chains were counted across the 500 to 850 repertoires, and around 11 million of these chains were shared by at least two donors. To remove PCR and sequencing errors, raw reads were error-corrected and collapsed into unique sequences using a nearest-neighbor algorithm that merged closely related sequences. To assign V, D and J gene segments, CDR3 sequences were aligned to IMGT reference sequences. For a sequence to be retained, a match of at least six nucleotides was required to both a V gene segment and a J gene segment. A rearrangement was called productive if the CDR3 had no stop codons and remained in frame with V and J, and every other rearrangement was called non-productive. Following IMGT convention, CDR3 was defined as the stretch from the second conserved V-encoded cysteine to the conserved J-encoded phenylalanine. The earlier analysis of around 640 of the donors excluded sequences that lacked an unambiguous match to a single V gene segment. An earlier analysis of 587 of the donors classified V segments as functional when productive rearrangements were above 56.7% and as segregating when the standard deviation between donors was above 5%. A statistical classification framework was developed to diagnose cytomegalovirus status using the catalog of TCR beta chain sequences. In a later analysis, TCR nucleotide sequences were compared against IMGT/GENE-DB human TR gene sequences so that V and J genes could be assigned. The TCRdist pipeline was used in a later analysis to assign CDR3 sequences and most-parsimonious VDJ recombination scenarios. In a later analysis, each TCR beta chain was defined by its CDR3 amino acid sequence together with its V-gene family, and reads lacking a unique V-gene family were excluded. As a way to deal with suspected cross-contamination and a sequencing artifact, a later analysis dropped 450 to 600 nucleotide sequences that were highly shared and had low generation probability. In a later analysis, a clonal expansion index for each public chain was calculated from normalized within-repertoire ranks of inferred template counts. A later analysis computed generation probabilities with a VDJ recombination model fitted to out-of-frame rearrangements, and checked the results against IGoR. In a later analysis, hypergeometric tests were used to score TCR-TCR, TCR-HLA and TCR-CMV co-occurrence, with a repertoire-size bias correction applied to TCR pairs. In a later analysis, false discovery rates were estimated by permuting HLA or CMV assignments 20 times. A later analysis grouped co-occurring TCRs with DBSCAN, adding TCRdist sequence similarity when clustering within HLA-allele-positive subsets. Repertoires with fewer than 30,000 or more than 120,000 public chains were left out of co-occurrence clustering, as were a handful of repertoires with anomalous nucleotide sharing. Here the immuneACCESS table is served through TCRdb, limited to in-frame sequences with V and J called. Missing clones are a known gap in these copies; in checked studies unresolved V genes cover under half, and the rest lacks a known reason. D and trimming come from the DNA, and the V and J calls and clone size come from that table. This sample comprises more than 95,000 clones, over 60% of them detected only once. About 2% of the sample comes from the top ten.

Sequencing input: PBMCs. The receptor was derived from a man over 45 in good health and CMV-seronegative. Here the chain combines TRBV7-8 and TRBJ2-1; TRBD1 could be the D gene, as 5 bases match. CDR3 reads: CASSFRQGRESSNEQFF. The bases are TGTGCCAGCAGCTTTCGGCAGGGCAGAGAGTCTAGCAATGAGCAGTTCTTC. The variable domain in full, with residues beyond the CDR3 obtained from the reference TRBV7-8 and TRBJ2-1 genes, is GAGVSQSPRYKVAKRGQDVALRCDPISGHVSLFWYQQALGQGPEFLTYFQNEAQLDKSGLPSDRFFAERPEGSVSTLKIQRTQQEDSAVYLCASSFRQGRESSNEQFFGPGTRLTVL.